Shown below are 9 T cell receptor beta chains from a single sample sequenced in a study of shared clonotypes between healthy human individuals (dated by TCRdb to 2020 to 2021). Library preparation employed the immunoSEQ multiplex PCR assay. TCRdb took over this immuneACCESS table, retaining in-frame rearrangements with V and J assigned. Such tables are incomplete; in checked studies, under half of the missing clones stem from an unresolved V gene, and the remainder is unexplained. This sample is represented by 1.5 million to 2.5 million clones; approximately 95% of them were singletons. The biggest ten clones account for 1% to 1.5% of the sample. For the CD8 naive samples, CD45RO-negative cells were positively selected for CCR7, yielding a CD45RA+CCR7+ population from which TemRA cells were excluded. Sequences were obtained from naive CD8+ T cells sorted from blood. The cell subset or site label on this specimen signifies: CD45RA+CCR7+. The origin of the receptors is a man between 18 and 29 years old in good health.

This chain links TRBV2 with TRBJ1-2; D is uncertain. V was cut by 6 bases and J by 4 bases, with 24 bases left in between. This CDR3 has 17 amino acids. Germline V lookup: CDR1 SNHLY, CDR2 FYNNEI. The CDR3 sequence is CASRMTAVGGFLYGYTF. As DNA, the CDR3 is TGTGCCAGCAGGATGACGGCCGTGGGCGGGTTTCTCTATGGCTACACCTTC. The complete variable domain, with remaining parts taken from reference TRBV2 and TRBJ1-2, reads EPEVTQTPSHQVTQMGQEVILRCVPISNHLYFYWYRQILGQKVEFLVSFYNNEISEKSEIFDDQFSVERPDGSNFTLKIRSTKLEDSAMYFCASRMTAVGGFLYGYTFGSGTRLTVV.

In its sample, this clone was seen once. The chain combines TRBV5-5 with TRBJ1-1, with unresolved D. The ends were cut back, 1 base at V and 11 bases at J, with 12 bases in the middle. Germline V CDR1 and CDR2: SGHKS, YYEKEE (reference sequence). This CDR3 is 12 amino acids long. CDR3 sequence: CASSLIGPPAFF. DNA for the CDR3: TGTGCCAGCAGCTTGATTGGGCCCCCTGCTTTCTTT.

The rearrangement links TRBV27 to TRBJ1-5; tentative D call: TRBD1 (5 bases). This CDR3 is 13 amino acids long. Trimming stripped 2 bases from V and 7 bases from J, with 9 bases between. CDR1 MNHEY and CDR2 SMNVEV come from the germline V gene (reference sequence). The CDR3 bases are TGTGCCAGCAGTTTACAGGGCCCCCAGCCCCAGCATTTT. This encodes CASSLQGPQPQHF.

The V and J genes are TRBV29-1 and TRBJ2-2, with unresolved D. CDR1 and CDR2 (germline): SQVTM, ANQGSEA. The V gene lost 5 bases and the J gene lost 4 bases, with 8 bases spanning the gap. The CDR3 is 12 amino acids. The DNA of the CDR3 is TGCAGCGTTACTCCGGGCACCGGGGAGCTGTTTTTT. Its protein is CSVTPGTGELFF.

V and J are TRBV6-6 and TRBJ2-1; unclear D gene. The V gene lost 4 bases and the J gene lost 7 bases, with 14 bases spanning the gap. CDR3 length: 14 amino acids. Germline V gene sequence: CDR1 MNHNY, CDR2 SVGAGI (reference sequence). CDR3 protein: CASSSAQSGNEQFF. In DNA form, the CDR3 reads TGTGCCAGCAGTTCGGCCCAGTCTGGTAATGAGCAGTTCTTC.

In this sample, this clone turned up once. CDR3 DNA: TGTGCCAGCAGTTTATCGCGGGACCAAGAGACCCAGTACTTC. This encodes CASSLSRDQETQYF. This chain links TRBV27 with TRBJ2-5; perhaps TRBD2 as D (5 bases). The CDR3 totals 14 residues. CDR1 and CDR2 from the germline V gene are MNHEY and SMNVEV (reference sequence). V was pared by 0 bases and J by 0 bases, with 5 bases between.

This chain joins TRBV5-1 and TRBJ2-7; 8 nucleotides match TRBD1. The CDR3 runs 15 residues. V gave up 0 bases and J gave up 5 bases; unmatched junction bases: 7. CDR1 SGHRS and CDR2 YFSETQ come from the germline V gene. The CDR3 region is CASSLGQGSFDEQYF. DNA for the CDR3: TGCGCCAGCAGCTTGGGACAGGGGAGTTTCGACGAGCAGTACTTC.

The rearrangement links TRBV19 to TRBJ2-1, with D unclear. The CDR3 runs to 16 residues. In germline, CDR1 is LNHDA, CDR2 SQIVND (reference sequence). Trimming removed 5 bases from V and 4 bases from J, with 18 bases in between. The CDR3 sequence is CASSVDLLGVYNEQFF. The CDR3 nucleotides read TGTGCCAGTAGTGTTGACTTGCTAGGTGTATACAATGAGCAGTTCTTC. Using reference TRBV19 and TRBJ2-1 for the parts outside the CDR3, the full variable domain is DGGITQSPKYLFRKEGQNVTLSCEQNLNHDAMYWYRQDPGQGLRLIYYSQIVNDFQKGDIAEGYSVSREKKESFPLTVTSAQKNPTAFYLCASSVDLLGVYNEQFFGPGTRLTVL.

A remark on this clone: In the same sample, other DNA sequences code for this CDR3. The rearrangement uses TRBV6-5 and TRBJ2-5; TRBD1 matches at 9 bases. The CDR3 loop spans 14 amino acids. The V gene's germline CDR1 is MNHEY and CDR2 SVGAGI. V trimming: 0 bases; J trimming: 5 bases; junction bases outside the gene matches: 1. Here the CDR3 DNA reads TGTGCCAGCAGTTACTCCGGGACAGGGGAGACCCAGTACTTC. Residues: CASSYSGTGETQYF.